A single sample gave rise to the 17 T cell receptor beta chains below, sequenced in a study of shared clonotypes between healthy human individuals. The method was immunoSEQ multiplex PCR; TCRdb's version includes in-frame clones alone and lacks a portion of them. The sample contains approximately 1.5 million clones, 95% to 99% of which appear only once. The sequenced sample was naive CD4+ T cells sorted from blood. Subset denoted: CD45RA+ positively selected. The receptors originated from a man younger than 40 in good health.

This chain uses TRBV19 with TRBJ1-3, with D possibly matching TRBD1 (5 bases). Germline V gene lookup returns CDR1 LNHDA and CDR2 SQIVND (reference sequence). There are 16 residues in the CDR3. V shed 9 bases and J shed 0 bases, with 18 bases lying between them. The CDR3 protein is CASRFGAGHSGNTIYF. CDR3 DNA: TGTGCCAGCCGATTCGGTGCCGGACACTCTGGAAACACCATATATTTT. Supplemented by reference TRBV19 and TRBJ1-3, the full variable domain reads DGGITQSPKYLFRKEGQNVTLSCEQNLNHDAMYWYRQDPGQGLRLIYYSQIVNDFQKGDIAEGYSVSREKKESFPLTVTSAQKNPTAFYLCASRFGAGHSGNTIYFGEGSWLTVV.

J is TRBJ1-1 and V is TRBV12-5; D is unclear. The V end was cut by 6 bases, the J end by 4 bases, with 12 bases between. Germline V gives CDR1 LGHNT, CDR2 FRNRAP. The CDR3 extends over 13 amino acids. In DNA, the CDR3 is TGTGCTAGTGGACGTCTGGGAGGCACTGAAGCTTTCTTT. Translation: CASGRLGGTEAFF.

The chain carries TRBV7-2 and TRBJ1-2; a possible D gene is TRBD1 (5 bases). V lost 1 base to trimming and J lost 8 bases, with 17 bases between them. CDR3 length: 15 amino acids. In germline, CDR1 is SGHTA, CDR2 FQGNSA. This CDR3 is CASSLDQGTEGGYTF. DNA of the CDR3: TGTGCCAGCAGCTTAGACCAAGGGACCGAGGGAGGCTACACCTTC. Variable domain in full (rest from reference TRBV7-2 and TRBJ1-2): GAGVSQSPSNKVTEKGKDVELRCDPISGHTALYWYRQSLGQGLEFLIYFQGNSAPDKSGLPSDRFSAERTGGSVSTLTIQRTQQEDSAVYLCASSLDQGTEGGYTFGSGTRLTVV.

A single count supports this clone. CDR3 DNA sequence: TGTGCCAGCTCACCACTTAGGACAGGAAGGATCTCTGGAAACACCATATATTTT. This encodes CASSPLRTGRISGNTIYF. The rearrangement joins TRBV18 to TRBJ1-3; TRBD1 matches at 7 bases. This CDR3 spans 18 amino acids. The germline V gene has CDR1 KGHSH and CDR2 LQKENI. V dropped 1 base and J dropped 0; count of bases not matched to a gene: 9.

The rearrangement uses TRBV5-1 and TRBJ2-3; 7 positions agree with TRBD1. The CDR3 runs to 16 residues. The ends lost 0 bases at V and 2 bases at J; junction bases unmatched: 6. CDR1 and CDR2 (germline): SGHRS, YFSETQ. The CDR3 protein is CASSLVGGAATDTQYF. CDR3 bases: TGCGCCAGCAGCTTGGTAGGGGGCGCAGCCACAGATACGCAGTATTTT.

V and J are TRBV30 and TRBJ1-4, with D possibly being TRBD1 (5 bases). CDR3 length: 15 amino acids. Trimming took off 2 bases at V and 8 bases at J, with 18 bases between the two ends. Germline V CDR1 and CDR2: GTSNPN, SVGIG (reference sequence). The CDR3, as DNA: TGTGCCTGGAGTAAGCGAGGGGACCGGGGGGAAAAACTGTTTTTT. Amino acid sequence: CAWSKRGDRGEKLFF.

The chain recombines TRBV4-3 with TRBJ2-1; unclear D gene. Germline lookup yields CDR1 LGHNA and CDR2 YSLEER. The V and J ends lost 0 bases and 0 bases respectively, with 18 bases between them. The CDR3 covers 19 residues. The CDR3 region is CASSQDVPAPSSSYNEQFF. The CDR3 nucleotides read TGCGCCAGCAGCCAAGATGTGCCCGCCCCCTCGAGCTCCTACAATGAGCAGTTCTTC.

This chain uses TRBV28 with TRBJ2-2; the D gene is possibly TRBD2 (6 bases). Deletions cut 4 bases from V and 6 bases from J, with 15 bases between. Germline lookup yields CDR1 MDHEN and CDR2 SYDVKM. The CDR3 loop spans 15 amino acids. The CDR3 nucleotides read TGTGCCAGCAGTTCCAGCGGGTTAGTGGCCGGGGAGCTGTTTTTT. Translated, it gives CASSSSGLVAGELFF.

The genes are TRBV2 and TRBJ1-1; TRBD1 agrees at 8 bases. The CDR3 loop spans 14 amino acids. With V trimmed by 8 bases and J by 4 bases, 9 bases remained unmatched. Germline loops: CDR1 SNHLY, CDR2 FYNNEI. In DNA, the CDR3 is TGTGCCAGCGGGGTGACAGGGGTGGGCACTGAAGCTTTCTTT. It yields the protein CASGVTGVGTEAFF.

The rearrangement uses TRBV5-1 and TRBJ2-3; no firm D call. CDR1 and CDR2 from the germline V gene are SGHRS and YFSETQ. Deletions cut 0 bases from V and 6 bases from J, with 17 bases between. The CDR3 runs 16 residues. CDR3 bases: TGCGCCAGCAGCTTGGTAGCTATTAACAATTGGGATACGCAGTATTTT. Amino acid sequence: CASSLVAINNWDTQYF.

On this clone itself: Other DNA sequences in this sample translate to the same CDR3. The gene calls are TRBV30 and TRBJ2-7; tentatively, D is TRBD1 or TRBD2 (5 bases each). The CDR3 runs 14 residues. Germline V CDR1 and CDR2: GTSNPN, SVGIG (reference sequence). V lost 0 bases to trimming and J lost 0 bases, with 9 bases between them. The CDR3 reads CAWSVGGSSYEQYF. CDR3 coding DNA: TGTGCCTGGAGTGTTGGGGGTAGCTCCTACGAGCAGTACTTC.

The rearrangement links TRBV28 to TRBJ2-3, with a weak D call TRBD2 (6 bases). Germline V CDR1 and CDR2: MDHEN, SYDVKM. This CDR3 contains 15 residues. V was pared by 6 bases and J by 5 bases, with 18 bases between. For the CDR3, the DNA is TGTGCCAGCAGATTTCCGGGACGGGGGATAGATACGCAGTATTTT. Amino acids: CASRFPGRGIDTQYF.

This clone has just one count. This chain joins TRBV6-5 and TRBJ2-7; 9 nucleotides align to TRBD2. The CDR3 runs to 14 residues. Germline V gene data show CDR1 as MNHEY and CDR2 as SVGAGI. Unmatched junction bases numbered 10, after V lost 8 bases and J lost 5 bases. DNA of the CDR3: TGTGCCAGCGCGAAGGGCGGGAGGGGGGACGAGCAGTACTTC. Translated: CASAKGGRGDEQYF.

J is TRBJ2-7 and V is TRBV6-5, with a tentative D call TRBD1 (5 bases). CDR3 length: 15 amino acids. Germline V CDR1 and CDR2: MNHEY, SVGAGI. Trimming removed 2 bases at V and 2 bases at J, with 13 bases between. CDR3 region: CASSYATDLPYEQYF. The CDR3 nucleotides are TGTGCCAGCAGTTACGCGACAGACCTACCCTACGAGCAGTACTTC.

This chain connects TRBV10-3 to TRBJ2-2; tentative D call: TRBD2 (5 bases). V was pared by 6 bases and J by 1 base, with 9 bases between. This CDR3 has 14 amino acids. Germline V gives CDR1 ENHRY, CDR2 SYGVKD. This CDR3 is CAIRGGGNTGELFF. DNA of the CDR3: TGTGCCATCAGAGGAGGAGGGAACACCGGGGAGCTGTTTTTT.

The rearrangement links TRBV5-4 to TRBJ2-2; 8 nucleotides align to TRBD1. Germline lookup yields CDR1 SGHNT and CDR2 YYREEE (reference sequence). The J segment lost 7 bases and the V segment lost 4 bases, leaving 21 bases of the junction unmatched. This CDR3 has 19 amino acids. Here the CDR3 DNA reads TGTGCCAGCAGCCCGGTCCATAGTACAGGGGGAGTGGGCATCGGGGAGCTGTTTTTT. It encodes CASSPVHSTGGVGIGELFF.

CDR3 loop: CASSLSTGLDEQYF. The DNA for the CDR3 is TGTGCCAGCAGCTTATCTACAGGGTTGGACGAGCAGTACTTC. The J gene is TRBJ2-7, the V gene TRBV7-8; weak D call: TRBD1 (6 bases). Trimming removed 2 bases at V and 5 bases at J, with 13 bases between. This CDR3 contains 14 residues. The germline V gene encodes CDR1 SGHVS and CDR2 FQNEAQ.